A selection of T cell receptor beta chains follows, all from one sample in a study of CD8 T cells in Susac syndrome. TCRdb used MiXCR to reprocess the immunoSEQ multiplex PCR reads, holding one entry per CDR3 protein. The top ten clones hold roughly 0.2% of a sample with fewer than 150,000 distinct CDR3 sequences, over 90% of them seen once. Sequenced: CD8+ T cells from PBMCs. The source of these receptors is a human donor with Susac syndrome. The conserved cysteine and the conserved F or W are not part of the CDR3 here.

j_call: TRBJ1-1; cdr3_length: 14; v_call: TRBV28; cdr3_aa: ASSLPASTLNTEAF
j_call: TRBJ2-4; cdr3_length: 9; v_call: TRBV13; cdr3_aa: ASSLEGIQY
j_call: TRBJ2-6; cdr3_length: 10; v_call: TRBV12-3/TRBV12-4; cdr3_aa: ASSPDRDSMT
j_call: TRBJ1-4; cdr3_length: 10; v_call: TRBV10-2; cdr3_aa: ASSVVGEKLF
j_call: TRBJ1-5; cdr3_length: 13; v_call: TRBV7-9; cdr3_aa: ASSPAGIGNQPQH
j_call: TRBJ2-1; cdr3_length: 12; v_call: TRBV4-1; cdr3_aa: ASSPRLAGDEQF
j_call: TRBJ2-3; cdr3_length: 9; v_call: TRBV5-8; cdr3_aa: ASSLGRTQY
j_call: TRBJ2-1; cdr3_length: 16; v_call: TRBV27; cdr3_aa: ASSLSGRTYIDYNEQF
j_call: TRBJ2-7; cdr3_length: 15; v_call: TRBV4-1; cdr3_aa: ASSHEPGQGASYEQY
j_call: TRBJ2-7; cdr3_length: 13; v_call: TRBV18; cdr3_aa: ASSPGTGGFYEQY
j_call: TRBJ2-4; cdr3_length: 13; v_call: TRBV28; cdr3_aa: ASGGTCLAKNIQY
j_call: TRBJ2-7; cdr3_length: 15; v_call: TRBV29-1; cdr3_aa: SVEDLRNRGRNYEQY
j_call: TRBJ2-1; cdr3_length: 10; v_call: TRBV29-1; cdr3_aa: SVDFGINEQF
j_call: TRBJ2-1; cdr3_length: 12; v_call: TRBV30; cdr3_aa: AWSARWGTDEQF
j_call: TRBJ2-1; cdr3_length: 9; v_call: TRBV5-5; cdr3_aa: ASSEVTEQF
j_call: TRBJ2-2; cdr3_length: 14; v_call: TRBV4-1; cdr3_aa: ASSQIAGLNTGELF
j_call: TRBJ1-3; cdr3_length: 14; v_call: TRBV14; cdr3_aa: ASTHSAGFHPGTIY
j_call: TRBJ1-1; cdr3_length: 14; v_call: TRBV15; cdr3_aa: ATSPRGRGDETEAF
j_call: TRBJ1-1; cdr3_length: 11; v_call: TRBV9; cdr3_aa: ASSVESGIEAF
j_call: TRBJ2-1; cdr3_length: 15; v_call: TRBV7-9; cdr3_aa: ASSLEFGPRRNNEQF
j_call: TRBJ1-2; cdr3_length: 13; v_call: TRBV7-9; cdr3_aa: ASSLGAASNYGYT
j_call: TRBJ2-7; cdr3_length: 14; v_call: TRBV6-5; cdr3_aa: ASSYSQRQGPYEQY
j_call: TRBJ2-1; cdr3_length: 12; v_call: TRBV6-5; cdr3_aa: ASSRGTGGHEQF
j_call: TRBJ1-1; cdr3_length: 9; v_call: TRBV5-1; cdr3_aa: ASSLGKLAF
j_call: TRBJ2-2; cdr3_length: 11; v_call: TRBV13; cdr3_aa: ASSLQGPGELF
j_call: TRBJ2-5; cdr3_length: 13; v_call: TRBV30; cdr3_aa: AWSVFGLGQETQY
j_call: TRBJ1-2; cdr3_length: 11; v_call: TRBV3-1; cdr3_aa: ASSITGVAGYT
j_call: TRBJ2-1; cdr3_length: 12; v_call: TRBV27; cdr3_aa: ASSYGNLYNEQF
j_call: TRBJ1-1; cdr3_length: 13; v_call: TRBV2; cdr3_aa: ASSESLGMNTEAF
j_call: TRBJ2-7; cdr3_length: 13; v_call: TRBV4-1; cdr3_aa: ASSQEKGGGYEQY
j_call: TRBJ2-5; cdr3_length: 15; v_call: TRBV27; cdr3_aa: ASSPTDGPNNQETQY
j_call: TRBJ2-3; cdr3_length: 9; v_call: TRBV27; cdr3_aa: ASSSYDTQY
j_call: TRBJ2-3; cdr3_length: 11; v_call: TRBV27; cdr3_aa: ASIETGSDTQY
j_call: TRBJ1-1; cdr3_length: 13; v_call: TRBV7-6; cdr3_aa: ASSSRTGLNTEAF
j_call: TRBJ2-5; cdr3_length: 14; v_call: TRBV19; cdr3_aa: ASSGPGWRYQETQY
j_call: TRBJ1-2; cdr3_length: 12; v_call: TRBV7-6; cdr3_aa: ASSSDRGWYGYT
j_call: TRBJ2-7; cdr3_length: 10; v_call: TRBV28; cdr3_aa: ASSPGTLREY
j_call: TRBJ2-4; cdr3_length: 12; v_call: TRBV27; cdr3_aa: ASSPQGGKNIQY
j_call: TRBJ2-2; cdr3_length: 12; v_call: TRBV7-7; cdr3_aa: ASSFSRNTGELF
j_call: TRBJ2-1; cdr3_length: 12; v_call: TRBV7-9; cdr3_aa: ASSFYSPTQEQF
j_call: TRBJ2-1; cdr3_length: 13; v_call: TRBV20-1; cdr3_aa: SAESSGRPYNEQF
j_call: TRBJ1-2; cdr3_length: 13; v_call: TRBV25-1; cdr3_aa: ASSEYFADKLGYT
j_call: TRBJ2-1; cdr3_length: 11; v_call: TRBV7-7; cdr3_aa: ASSARTSNEQF
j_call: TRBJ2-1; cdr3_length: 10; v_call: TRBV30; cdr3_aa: AWSGTYNEQF
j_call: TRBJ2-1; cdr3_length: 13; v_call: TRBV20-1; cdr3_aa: SARDLAGGYNEQF
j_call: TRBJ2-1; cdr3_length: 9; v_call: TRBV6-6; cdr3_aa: ASSPVMEQF
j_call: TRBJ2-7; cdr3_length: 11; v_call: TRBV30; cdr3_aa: AWSVAGTGDQY
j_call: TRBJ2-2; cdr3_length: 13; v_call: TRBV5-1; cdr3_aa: ASSFSGSFTGELF
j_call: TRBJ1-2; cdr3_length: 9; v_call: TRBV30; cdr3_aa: ACGQPAGYT
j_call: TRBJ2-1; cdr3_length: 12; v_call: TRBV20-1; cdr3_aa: SARGQGVGNEQF
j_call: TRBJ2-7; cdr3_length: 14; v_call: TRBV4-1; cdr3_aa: ASSQEGASGMDEQY
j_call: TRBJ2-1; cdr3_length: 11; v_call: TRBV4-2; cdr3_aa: ASSQALGGEQF
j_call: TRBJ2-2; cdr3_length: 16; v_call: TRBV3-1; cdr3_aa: ASSQGSVGVFNTGELF
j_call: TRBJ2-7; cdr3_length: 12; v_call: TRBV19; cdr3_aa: ASSTTSGRIEQY
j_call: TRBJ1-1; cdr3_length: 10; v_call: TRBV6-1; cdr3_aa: ASPLGDTEAF